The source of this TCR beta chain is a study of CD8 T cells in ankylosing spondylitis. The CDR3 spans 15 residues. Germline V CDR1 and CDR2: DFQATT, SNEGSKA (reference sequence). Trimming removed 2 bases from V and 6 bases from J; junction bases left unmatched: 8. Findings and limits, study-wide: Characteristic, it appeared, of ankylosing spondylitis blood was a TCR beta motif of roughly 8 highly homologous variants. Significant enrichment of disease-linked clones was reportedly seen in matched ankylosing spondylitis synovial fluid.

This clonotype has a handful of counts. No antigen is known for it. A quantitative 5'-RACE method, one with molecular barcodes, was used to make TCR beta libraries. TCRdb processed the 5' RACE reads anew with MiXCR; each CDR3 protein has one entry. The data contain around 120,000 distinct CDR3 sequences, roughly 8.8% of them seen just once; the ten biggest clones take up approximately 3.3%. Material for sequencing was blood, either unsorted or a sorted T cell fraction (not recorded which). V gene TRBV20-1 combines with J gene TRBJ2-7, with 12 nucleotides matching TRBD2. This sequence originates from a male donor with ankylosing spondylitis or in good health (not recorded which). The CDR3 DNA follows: TGCAGTGCTAGATTGGCTAGCGGGAGGGCGAGCGAGCAGTACTTC. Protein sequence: CSARLASGRASEQYF.